This T cell receptor beta chain appears in the sequencing data of a study of CD8 T cells in ankylosing spondylitis (dated by TCRdb to about 2017). Describing the broader study: To find TCR variants linked to disease, the study profiled T cell receptor beta repertoires in ankylosing spondylitis patients and healthy donors. Samples of peripheral blood were taken, and for ankylosing spondylitis patients, synovial fluid was collected as well. The full study cohort comprised 25 ankylosing spondylitis patients and over 95 healthy donors.

What the work shows at the level of the full study, not this receptor alone: Some motif variants were previously reported in synovial fluid and blood of reactive arthritis patients, suggesting common disease-initiation mechanisms. A CD8+ phenotype was shown by the disease-linked clones, which were found at relatively low frequencies in peripheral blood. A TCR beta motif made up of roughly eight highly homologous amino acid variants appeared to be characteristic of blood from ankylosing spondylitis patients. Significant enrichment of the disease-linked clones was reported in matched synovial fluid samples from ankylosing spondylitis patients.

The germline V gene gives CDR1 as SGHVS and CDR2 as FQNEAQ. Including cysteine and phenylalanine, the CDR3 has 16 amino acids. The entry retains the CDR3 DNA only, 48 bases that are in frame from base 1. V is pared back by 1 base and J by 7 bases, with 19 bases lying between the germline termini. This clonotype has ten or more counts. It lacks a known antigen. Base qualities are missing; no much larger clone stands one base away. The reads were generated on an Illumina HiSeq 2500. TCR beta libraries were prepared by quantitative 5'-RACE with molecular barcodes. The study's processing was this. Disease-linked TCR variants were identified with a new computational method built on a probabilistic model of VDJ rearrangement. Starting from the raw public reads, TCRdb applied fastp trimming at Q25, assembled clones with MiXCR and retained in-frame beta chains. Each CDR3 protein gets just one entry, which takes the most common genes and DNA from the rows behind it. The V and J calls come from TCRdb's annotation, not from the publication. For this sample the table gives 500,000 or so distinct CDR3 sequences, of which roughly 5.2% were detected only once. Together, the top ten hold approximately 4% of the sample.

This TCR came from a male donor with ankylosing spondylitis. The V gene is TRBV7-8 and the J gene is TRBJ2-5; the D call is tentative, TRBD1 or TRBD2, as each matches 5 bases. Sequencing input: blood, either unsorted or a sorted T cell fraction (not recorded which). CDR3 sequence: CASSLVAGLRRRTQYF. The nucleotides read TGTGCCAGCAGCTTAGTTGCAGGGCTACGGAGGAGGACCCAGTACTTC.